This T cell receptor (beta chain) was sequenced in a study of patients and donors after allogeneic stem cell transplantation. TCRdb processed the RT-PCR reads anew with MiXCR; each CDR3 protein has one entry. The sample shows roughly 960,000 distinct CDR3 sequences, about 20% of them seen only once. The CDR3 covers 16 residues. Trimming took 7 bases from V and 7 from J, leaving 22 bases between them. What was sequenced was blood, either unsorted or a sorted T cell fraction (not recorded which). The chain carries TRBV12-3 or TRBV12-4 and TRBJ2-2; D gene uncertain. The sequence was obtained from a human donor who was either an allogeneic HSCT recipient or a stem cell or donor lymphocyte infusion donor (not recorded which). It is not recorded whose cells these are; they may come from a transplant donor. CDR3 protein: CASTTPLGSSVGELFF. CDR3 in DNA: TGTGCCAGCACCACACCGCTGGGTAGCAGCGTCGGGGAGCTGTTTTTT.